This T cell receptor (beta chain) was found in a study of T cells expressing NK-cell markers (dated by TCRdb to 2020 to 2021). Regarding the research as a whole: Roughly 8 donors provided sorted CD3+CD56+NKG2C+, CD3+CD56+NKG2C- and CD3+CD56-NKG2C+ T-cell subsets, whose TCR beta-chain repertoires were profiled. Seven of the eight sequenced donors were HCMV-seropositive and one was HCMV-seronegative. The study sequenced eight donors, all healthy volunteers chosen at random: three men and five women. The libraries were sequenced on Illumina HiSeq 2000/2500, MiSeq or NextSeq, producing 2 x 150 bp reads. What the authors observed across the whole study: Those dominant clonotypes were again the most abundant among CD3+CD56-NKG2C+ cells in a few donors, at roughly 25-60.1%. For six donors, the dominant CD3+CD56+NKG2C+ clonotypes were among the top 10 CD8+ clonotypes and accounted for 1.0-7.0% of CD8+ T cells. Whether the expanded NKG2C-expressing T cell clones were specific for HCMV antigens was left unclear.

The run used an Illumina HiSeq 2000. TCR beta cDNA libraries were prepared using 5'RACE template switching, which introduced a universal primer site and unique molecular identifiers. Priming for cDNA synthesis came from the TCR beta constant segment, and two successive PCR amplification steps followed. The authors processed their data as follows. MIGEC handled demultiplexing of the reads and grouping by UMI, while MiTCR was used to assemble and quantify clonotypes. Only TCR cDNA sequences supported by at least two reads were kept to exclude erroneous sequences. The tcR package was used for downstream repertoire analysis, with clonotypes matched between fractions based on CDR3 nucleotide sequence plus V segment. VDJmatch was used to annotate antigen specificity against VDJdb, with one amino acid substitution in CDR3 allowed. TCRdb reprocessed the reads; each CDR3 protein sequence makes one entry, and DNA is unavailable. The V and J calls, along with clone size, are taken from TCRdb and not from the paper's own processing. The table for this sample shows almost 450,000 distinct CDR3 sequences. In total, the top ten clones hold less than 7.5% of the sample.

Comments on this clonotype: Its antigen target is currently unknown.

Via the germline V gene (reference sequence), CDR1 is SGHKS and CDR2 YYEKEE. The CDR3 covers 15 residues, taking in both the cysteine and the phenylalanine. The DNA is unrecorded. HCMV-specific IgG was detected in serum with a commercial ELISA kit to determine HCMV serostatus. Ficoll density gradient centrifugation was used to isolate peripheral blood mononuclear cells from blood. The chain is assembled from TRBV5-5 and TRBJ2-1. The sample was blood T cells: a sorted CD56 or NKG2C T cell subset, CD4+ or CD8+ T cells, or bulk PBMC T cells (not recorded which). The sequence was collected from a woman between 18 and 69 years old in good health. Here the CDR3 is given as CASSLFSGTHNEQFF.